What follows are 24 T cell receptor beta chains derived from one specimen sequenced in a study of T cell responses to AZD1222 COVID-19 vaccine. Here immunoSEQ multiplex PCR was the method, and the copy in TCRdb shows in-frame clones only, minus some. The sample has around 140,000 clones, approximately 90% seen once; the top ten hold roughly 1.5%. The sequenced sample was peripheral blood, obtained 28 days after the second AZD1222 dose. All receptors come from an adult who received the AZD1222 COVID-19 vaccine.

This chain links TRBV7-2 with TRBJ1-2, with no clear D. V was clipped by 1 base and J by 5 bases, with 17 bases between them. Per the germline V gene, CDR1 is SGHTA and CDR2 is FQGNSA. CDR3 size: 16 residues. The DNA of the CDR3 is TGTGCCAGCAGCTTAGGCATGGCCGCAACCAGATATGGCTACACCTTC. Translating gives CASSLGMAATRYGYTF.

This chain joins TRBV5-1 and TRBJ2-3, with D possibly TRBD2 on 6 matching bases. CDR1 is SGHRS, CDR2 YFSETQ, per germline. With 4 bases removed from V and 3 bases from J, the gap between germline ends came to 18 bases. CDR3 length equals 16 residues. The CDR3 DNA is TGCGCCAGCAGCCCCCCACTAGCCGAACTGACAGATACGCAGTATTTT. It translates to CASSPPLAELTDTQYF.

The chain has TRBV7-5 and TRBJ2-2; TRBD2 is taken as the D call from the table, unchecked against the DNA. TRBV7-5 is marked as a pseudogene. The CDR3 is 17 amino acids. The CDR3 spells CARSPRLAGAYTGELFF. DNA for the CDR3: TGTGCCAGAAGCCCGAGACTAGCGGGAGCGTACACCGGGGAGCTGTTTTTT.

The rearrangement links TRBV4-1 to TRBJ2-1; 8 bases match TRBD1. The V and J ends lost 2 bases and 6 bases, in that order; junction bases with no gene match: 9. The germline V gene has CDR1 MGHRA and CDR2 YSYEKL. This CDR3 comprises 16 residues. The chain's CDR3 is CASSQSRQGAGNEQFF. In DNA, the CDR3 is TGCGCCAGCAGCCAAAGCAGGCAGGGGGCAGGCAATGAGCAGTTCTTC.

The chain combines TRBV19 with TRBJ2-7, with 8 bases lining up with TRBD1. Germline CDR1 reads LNHDA; CDR2 reads SQIVND (reference sequence). With V trimmed by 5 bases and J by 3 bases, 3 bases remained unmatched. The CDR3 runs to 13 residues. CDR3 bases: TGTGCCAGTAGTGTTACAGGGGGCTACGAGCAGTACTTC. This encodes CASSVTGGYEQYF. Drawing the rest from reference TRBV19 and TRBJ2-7, the complete variable domain is DGGITQSPKYLFRKEGQNVTLSCEQNLNHDAMYWYRQDPGQGLRLIYYSQIVNDFQKGDIAEGYSVSREKKESFPLTVTSAQKNPTAFYLCASSVTGGYEQYFGPGTRLTVT.

V usage is TRBV2 and J usage is TRBJ1-5; no definite D call. The germline V gene encodes CDR1 SNHLY and CDR2 FYNNEI. V was cut by 7 bases and J by 3 bases, with 7 bases left in between. The CDR3 is made up of 12 amino acids. This chain's CDR3 is CASTQLNQPQHF. CDR3 coding DNA: TGTGCCAGCACCCAGCTCAATCAGCCCCAGCATTTT.

The chain employs TRBV20-1 and TRBJ2-7; D unresolved. The CDR3 sequence is 13 residues long. Trimming cost V 3 bases and J 3 bases, with 12 bases left between them. Germline lookup yields CDR1 DFQATT and CDR2 SNEGSKA (reference sequence). The CDR3 DNA reads TGCAGTGCTAGTGGGCAGGCGGACTACGAGCAGTACTTC. Translation: CSASGQADYEQYF.

This chain links TRBV15 with TRBJ2-3; D may be TRBD1 (5 bases). Germline lookup yields CDR1 LNHNV and CDR2 YYDKDF (reference sequence). The V and J ends lost 1 base and 4 bases respectively, with 12 bases between them. The CDR3 contains 15 residues. In DNA form, the CDR3 reads TGTGCCACCAGCAGAGCGACAGATTTCGCAGATACGCAGTATTTT. Translation gives CATSRATDFADTQYF.

This clone has more than one count but fewer than ten. The chain recombines TRBV28 with TRBJ1-1, with D unresolved. Trimming removed 6 bases at V and 1 base at J, with 12 bases between. The CDR3 has 14 amino acids. Germline CDR1 MDHEN, CDR2 SYDVKM. The CDR3 nucleotides read TGTGCCAGCAGCCTCTATGACGGGAACACTGAAGCTTTCTTT. It codes for CASSLYDGNTEAFF.

This clone was seen only a few times. One end of the junction varies from germline; a read error may be responsible. The chain uses TRBV7-2 and TRBJ1-2; D call uncertain. Germline V gene lookup returns CDR1 SGHTA and CDR2 FQGNSA. The CDR3 is made up of 13 amino acids. CDR3: CASSKEFNSGYTF. The CDR3 DNA reads TGTGCCAGTTCTAAGGAGTTTAACTCTGGCTACACCTTC.

The rearrangement joins TRBV30 to TRBJ2-6, with D possibly being TRBD2 (5 bases). Germline values: CDR1 GTSNPN, CDR2 SVGIG (reference sequence). This CDR3 is 13 amino acids long. V was shortened by 8 bases and J by 2 bases, with 10 bases between the two germline ends. The CDR3 here is CALEGPGANVLTF. DNA for the CDR3: TGTGCCCTAGAGGGCCCTGGGGCCAACGTCCTGACTTTC. Variable domain in full (rest from reference TRBV30 and TRBJ2-6): SQTIHQWPATLVQPVGSPLSLECTVEGTSNPNLYWYRQAAGRGLQLLFYSVGIGQISSEVPQNLSASRPQDRQFILSSKKLLLSDSGFYLCALEGPGANVLTFGAGSRLTVL.

The genes are TRBV9 and TRBJ2-5; 8 bases line up with TRBD2. The CDR3 covers 13 residues. From germline, CDR1 is SGDLS and CDR2 YYNGEE. V lost 10 bases, J lost 3 bases, and 8 bases stayed unmatched. The CDR3, as DNA: TGTGCCTCTGTTGGAGCGGGAGAAGAGACCCAGTACTTC. It yields the protein CASVGAGEETQYF.

The table lists this clone with a count of one. The J gene is TRBJ1-3, the V gene TRBV6-5; a possible D gene is TRBD1 (6 bases). From germline, CDR1 is MNHEY and CDR2 SVGAGI. Trimming removed 7 bases at V and 3 bases at J, with 16 bases between. The CDR3 extends over 15 amino acids. The CDR3 protein is CASTQGGAGGNTIYF. The CDR3 DNA sequence: TGTGCCAGCACCCAAGGGGGGGCTGGTGGAAACACCATATATTTT.

The chain combines TRBV7-2 with TRBJ2-7; TRBD2 might be the D (6 bases). The CDR3 runs to 18 residues. Germline loops: CDR1 SGHTA, CDR2 FQGNSA. The V gene lost 5 bases and the J gene lost 5 bases, with 28 bases spanning the gap. CDR3 sequence reads: CASSPMSSVISRSHEQYF. Here the CDR3 DNA reads TGTGCCAGCAGCCCGATGTCTAGCGTGATCTCGAGGAGTCACGAGCAGTACTTC.

The chain combines TRBV4-1 with TRBJ1-3; unclear D gene. Trimming removed 4 bases at V and 0 bases at J, with 16 bases between. This CDR3 is 17 amino acids long. Germline loops: CDR1 MGHRA, CDR2 YSYEKL. The CDR3 spells CASSPRTARSSGNTIYF. Written as DNA, the CDR3 is TGCGCCAGCAGCCCCAGAACCGCCAGGAGCTCTGGAAACACCATATATTTT.

The chain carries TRBV15 and TRBJ2-1, with a tentative D call TRBD2 (5 bases). Germline CDR1 is LNHNV and CDR2 is YYDKDF (reference sequence). This CDR3 has 17 residues. V was cut by 0 bases and J by 10 bases, with 22 bases left in between. The CDR3 DNA follows: TGTGCCACCAGCAGAGACCGCTGGGGAGTGCACGAACCCGAGCAGTTCTTC. Amino acids: CATSRDRWGVHEPEQFF.

A single count supports this clone. The chain recombines TRBV7-9 with TRBJ1-1; D is perhaps TRBD1 (5 bases). Germline lookup yields CDR1 SEHNR and CDR2 FQNEAQ (reference sequence). The CDR3 loop spans 13 amino acids. Trimming left V 5 bases short and J 2 bases short, with 9 bases between. Here the CDR3 reads CASSVQGNTEAFF. DNA for the CDR3: TGTGCCAGCAGCGTTCAGGGAAACACTGAAGCTTTCTTT.

The chain joins TRBV13 to TRBJ2-7; TRBD2 is a possible D gene (6 bases). This CDR3 contains 16 residues. V gave up 4 bases and J gave up 0 bases, with 16 bases separating them. CDR1 PRHDT and CDR2 FYEKMQ come from the germline V gene (reference sequence). The DNA of the CDR3 is TGTGCCAGCAGCTACTCCCGCGGGACCTACTCCTACGAGCAGTACTTC. Translation gives CASSYSRGTYSYEQYF.

This rearrangement joins TRBV7-9 to TRBJ1-2, with D tentatively TRBD1 (5 bases). Germline values: CDR1 SEHNR, CDR2 FQNEAQ (reference sequence). V was cut by 4 bases and J by 4 bases, with 7 bases left in between. The CDR3 extends over 12 amino acids. In DNA, the CDR3 is TGTGCCAGCAGCTCAACAGGCTATGGCTACACCTTC. This gives the protein CASSSTGYGYTF.

This rearrangement joins TRBV27 to TRBJ2-2; TRBD2 matches at 10 bases. V lost 2 bases, J lost 2 bases, and 8 bases stayed unmatched. The CDR3 extends over 18 amino acids. Germline loops: CDR1 MNHEY, CDR2 SMNVEV (reference sequence). The CDR3 protein is CASSLEPPSGRNTGELFF. CDR3 bases: TGTGCCAGCAGTTTAGAGCCCCCTAGCGGGAGAAACACCGGGGAGCTGTTTTTT.

The chain links TRBV5-6 to TRBJ1-1; no reliable D call. The length of the CDR3 is 12 residues. V was clipped by 0 bases and J by 4 bases, with 4 bases between them. Germline loops: CDR1 SGHDT, CDR2 YYEEEE. CDR3 loop: CASSLGITEAFF. CDR3 bases: TGTGCCAGCAGCTTGGGGATCACTGAAGCTTTCTTT.

The genes are TRBV27 and TRBJ1-1, with D unresolved. CDR1 and CDR2 from the germline V gene are MNHEY and SMNVEV (reference sequence). Trimming shortened V by 1 base and J by 2 bases, and 5 bases separated the two germline ends. The CDR3 consists of 13 residues. In DNA form, the CDR3 reads TGTGCCAGCAGTTTATTGGGAAACACTGAAGCTTTCTTT. Translated: CASSLLGNTEAFF.

This CDR3 reads CASSLPVQQFF. CDR3 sequence (DNA): TGTGCCAGCAGCTTACCGGTTCAGCAGTTCTTC. This chain links TRBV7-9 with TRBJ2-1; D gene ambiguous. This CDR3 is 11 amino acids long. Germline V gives CDR1 SEHNR, CDR2 FQNEAQ (reference sequence). V dropped 2 bases and J dropped 11 bases, with 7 bases sitting between them.

This chain links TRBV6-2 or TRBV6-3 with TRBJ1-1; 7 nucleotides align to TRBD1. V shed 2 bases and J 0 bases; nucleotides not matched to a gene: 9. The CDR3 is made up of 17 amino acids. CDR1 is MNHEY and CDR2 is SVGEGT in the germline V gene. CDR3 nucleotides: TGTGCCAGCAGTTACCCAAAGGGACAGCGTTTGAACACTGAAGCTTTCTTT. Translated: CASSYPKGQRLNTEAFF.